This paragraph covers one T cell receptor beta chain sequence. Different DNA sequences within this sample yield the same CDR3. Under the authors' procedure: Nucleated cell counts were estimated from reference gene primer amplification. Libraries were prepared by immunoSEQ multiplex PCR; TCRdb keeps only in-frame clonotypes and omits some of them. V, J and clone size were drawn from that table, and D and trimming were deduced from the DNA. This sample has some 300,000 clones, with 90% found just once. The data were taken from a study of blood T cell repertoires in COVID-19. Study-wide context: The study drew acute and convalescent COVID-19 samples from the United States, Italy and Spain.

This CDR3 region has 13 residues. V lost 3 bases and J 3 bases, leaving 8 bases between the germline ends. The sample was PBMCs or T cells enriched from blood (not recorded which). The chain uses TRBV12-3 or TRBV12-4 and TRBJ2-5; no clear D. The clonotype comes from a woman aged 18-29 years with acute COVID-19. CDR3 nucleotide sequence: TGTGCCAGCAGTTTTGGGCAGGAAGAGACCCAGTACTTC. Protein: CASSFGQEETQYF.